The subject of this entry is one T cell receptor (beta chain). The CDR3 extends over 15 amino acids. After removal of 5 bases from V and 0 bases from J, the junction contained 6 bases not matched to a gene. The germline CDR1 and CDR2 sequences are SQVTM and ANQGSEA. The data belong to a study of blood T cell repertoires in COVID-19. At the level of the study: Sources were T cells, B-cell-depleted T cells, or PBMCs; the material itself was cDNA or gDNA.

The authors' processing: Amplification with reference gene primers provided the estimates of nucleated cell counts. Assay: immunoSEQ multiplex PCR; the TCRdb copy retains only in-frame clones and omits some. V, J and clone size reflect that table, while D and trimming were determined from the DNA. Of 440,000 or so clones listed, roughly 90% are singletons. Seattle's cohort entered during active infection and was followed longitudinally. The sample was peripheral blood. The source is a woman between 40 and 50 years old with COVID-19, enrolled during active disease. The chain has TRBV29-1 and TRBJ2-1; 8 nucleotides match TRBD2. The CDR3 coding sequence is TGCAGCGTTTCTCCCGGGGGGGGCTCCTACAATGAGCAGTTCTTC. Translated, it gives CSVSPGGGSYNEQFF.